Listed below are T cell receptor beta chains from one sample, sequenced in a study of cytomegalovirus exposure and HLA in healthy donors. Repertoires were generated with immunoSEQ multiplex PCR, while TCRdb's copy carries only in-frame clones and drops some. The data contain fewer than 250,000 clones, 70% to 75% of them seen just once; the ten biggest clones take up over 4%. The sequencing sample was made of PBMCs. The receptors were sampled from a man aged 30 to 39 in good health and CMV-seropositive. Each CDR3 is given without its conserved first and last residue. Only part of the rows carry a size: once, few, many, or a class if the clone is expanded.

>TRBJ1-1|NA|TRBV6-6
ASSGTGGGMNTEAF
>TRBJ2-3|NA|TRBV7-3
ASSPTTSGRGADTQY
>TRBJ2-7|NA|TRBV11-2
ASTSYPGQGGEQY
>TRBJ2-7|NA|TRBV4-3
ASSTNFPGTYEQY
>TRBJ2-1|once|TRBV27
ASSSWGGDNEQF
>TRBJ1-1|once|TRBV6-6
ANSPPRRDTEAF
>TRBJ1-1|once|TRBV6-5
ASNRIGVVNTEAF
>TRBJ2-5|NA|TRBV7-2
ASSSGLAGFQETQY
>TRBJ1-5|once|TRBV6-1
ASTVTVSNQPQH
>TRBJ2-7|few|TRBV20-1
SARGPSEQY
>TRBJ2-1|NA|TRBV10-3
AIRPGGLEYNEQF
>TRBJ2-2|few|TRBV28
ASGTGGTGELF
>TRBJ1-4|few|TRBV4-2
ASSQDWKGAREKLF
>TRBJ2-2|NA|TRBV2
ASSTTGDSPYTGELF
>TRBJ1-5|NA|TRBV19
ASSILSIEDQPQH
>TRBJ1-5|NA|TRBV15
ATSRWGLGQPQH
>TRBJ1-5|NA|TRBV5-5
ASSLFETVSNQPQH
>NA|few|TRBV2
ASSPSDSWGEQY
>TRBJ2-7|NA|TRBV9
ASSVSSSGRAGEQY
>TRBJ2-2|NA|TRBV19
ASRGLAGINGELF
>TRBJ2-1|NA|TRBV10-3
AITPGLAGGNEQF
>TRBJ2-7|NA|TRBV2
ASSGGVYEQY
>TRBJ1-1|NA|TRBV10-3
AIRDTGGWTEAF
>TRBJ1-5|NA|TRBV6-4
ASTLLGGSNQPQH
>TRBJ2-2|NA|TRBV5-1
ASSFRPRGVTGELF
>TRBJ1-5|NA|TRBV30
AWSSGYQPQH
>TRBJ1-5|NA|TRBV6-1
AASPGQLGNQPQH
>TRBJ2-7|NA|TRBV6-5
ASSGDSSREQY
>TRBJ2-4|NA|TRBV27
ASSLPRAGGNVAKNIQY
>TRBJ2-4|NA|TRBV27
ASTEEAGGENIQY
>TRBJ2-1|NA|TRBV19
ASSIVSQGEQF
>TRBJ2-5|NA|TRBV11-2
ASSSYQETQY
>TRBJ2-2|NA|TRBV7-8
ASSLGQGAGELF
>TRBJ1-1|many|TRBV5-8
ADEGREEAF
>TRBJ1-2|once|TRBV18
ASSPTKDSSFNYGYT
>TRBJ1-2|few|TRBV27
ASSPLRSGGAGYT
>TRBJ2-1|NA|TRBV19
ASRVGGRNEQF
>TRBJ1-3|NA|TRBV7-2
ASSHGPGTEGNTIY
>TRBJ2-3|NA|TRBV5-6
ASSRTLAGGMDTQY
>TRBJ2-3|NA|TRBV29-1
SVCTGSVTDTQY
>TRBJ2-7|few|TRBV9
ASSVGSKEQY
>TRBJ1-2|NA|TRBV10-2
ASSEDRGYGYT
>TRBJ2-2|NA|TRBV18
ASSRQANTGELF
>TRBJ2-1|NA|TRBV9
ASSVASGLAGGGEQF
>TRBJ2-3|NA|TRBV7-8
ASSPAGGGGRIRDTQY
>TRBJ2-5|NA|TRBV7-2
ASSSGLISETQY
>TRBJ2-7|NA|TRBV4-1
ASSPEENEQY
>TRBJ2-1|NA|TRBV4-1
ASSQATGGTYNEQF
>TRBJ1-2|few|TRBV4-1
ASSPSQGVRYGYT
>TRBJ1-5|NA|TRBV30
AWGQGYQPQH
>TRBJ2-7|once|TRBV5-4
ASSLVGQGAYEQY
>TRBJ1-1|once|TRBV6-5
ASSTRGTGVDAF
>TRBJ2-1|few|TRBV7-6
ASSLAFGVAGEGDEQF
>TRBJ2-3|NA|TRBV2
ASSAQVVTDTQY
>TRBJ2-1|NA|TRBV5-4
ASSFTVSSYNEQF
>TRBJ2-5|few|TRBV29-1
SVEGRRLETQY